The rows below give T cell receptor beta chains drawn from one sample of a study of blood T cell repertoires in COVID-19. Using immunoSEQ multiplex PCR, the repertoire was profiled, and TCRdb retains in-frame clones only, with some absent. The sample records approximately 270,000 clones, approximately 90% being singletons. The specimen sequenced was PBMCs or T cells enriched from blood (not recorded which). These receptors were obtained from a man aged 35-49 years who had been exposed to COVID-19. Both conserved end residues are part of each CDR3. A D gene is named only where the DNA matches it firmly. The size entry is marked missing in some rows and otherwise reads once, few, many or a size class.

J	size	V	D	CDR3	DNA
TRBJ2-1	-	TRBV7-3	-	CASSADYNEQFF	TGTGCCAGCAGCGCAGATTACAATGAGCAGTTCTTC
TRBJ2-2	-	TRBV7-9	TRBD2	CASSLGLAGTGELFF	TGTGCCAGCAGCTTGGGACTAGCGGGGACCGGGGAGCTGTTTTTT
TRBJ2-2	once	TRBV5-5	-	CASSFPTATGELFF	TGTGCCAGCAGCTTCCCGACTGCTACCGGGGAGCTGTTTTTT
TRBJ1-1	-	TRBV5-1	-	CASSLAAGNTEAFF	TGCGCCAGCAGCTTGGCAGCGGGGAACACTGAAGCTTTCTTT
TRBJ1-3	-	TRBV27	-	CASSSDPQGISGNTIYF	TGTGCCAGCAGTTCAGATCCACAGGGTATTTCTGGAAACACCATATATTTT
TRBJ2-4	few	TRBV7-2	TRBD2	CASSTRTSQSGSIQYF	TGTGCCAGCAGCACACGGACTAGTCAGAGCGGGAGCATTCAGTACTTC
TRBJ2-1	-	TRBV28	-	CASSKTPPPSHNEQFF	TGTGCCAGCAGTAAGACTCCTCCACCATCCCACAATGAGCAGTTCTTC
TRBJ2-2	-	TRBV30	-	CAFRVTGELFF	TGTGCCTTCAGGGTAACCGGGGAGCTGTTTTTT
TRBJ2-7	-	TRBV20-1	-	CSAMEGEQYF	TGCAGTGCTATGGAGGGAGAGCAGTACTTC
TRBJ1-1	-	TRBV12-3/TRBV12-4	TRBD1	CASSRTGKAFF	TGTGCCAGCAGTCGGACAGGGAAAGCTTTCTTT
TRBJ2-7	-	TRBV7-9	-	CASSLIIYEQYF	TGTGCCAGCAGCTTAATTATCTACGAGCAGTACTTC
TRBJ2-7	-	TRBV6-1	-	CASSLTTATYEQYF	TGTGCCAGCAGTCTCACGACAGCGACCTACGAGCAGTACTTC
TRBJ2-3	-	TRBV7-3	TRBD1	CASSSTNRGDTQYF	TGTGCCAGCAGCTCTACTAACAGGGGAGATACGCAGTATTTT
TRBJ2-7	-	TRBV19	TRBD1	CASSKGQISYEQYF	TGTGCCAGTAGCAAGGGACAGATCTCCTACGAGCAGTACTTC
TRBJ1-2	-	TRBV19	-	CASSPWTANYGYTF	TGTGCCAGTAGTCCGTGGACAGCTAACTATGGCTACACCTTC
TRBJ2-7	once	TRBV5-4	TRBD1	CASSPGGTGDYEQYF	TGTGCCAGCAGTCCCGGGGGGACAGGGGATTACGAGCAGTACTTC
TRBJ2-1	once	TRBV7-2	TRBD2	CASSPHSGGLNEQFF	TGTGCCAGCAGCCCACATAGCGGGGGTTTAAATGAGCAGTTCTTC
TRBJ2-3	-	TRBV28	TRBD2	CASSSSRSGTQDTQYF	TGTGCCAGCAGTTCCTCCCGTAGCGGGACTCAAGATACGCAGTATTTT
TRBJ2-1	-	TRBV28	TRBD2	CASSFLGLAGKEANEQFF	TGTGCCAGCAGTTTTTTGGGACTAGCGGGAAAAGAGGCTAATGAGCAGTTCTTC
TRBJ2-1	-	TRBV3-1/TRBV3-2	TRBD2	CASSHMTSGSSYNEQFF	TGTGCCAGCAGCCATATGACTAGCGGATCGTCCTACAATGAGCAGTTCTTC
TRBJ2-5	-	TRBV7-2	TRBD2	CASSHVGLADQETQYF	TGTGCCAGCAGCCACGTCGGTCTAGCGGACCAAGAGACCCAGTACTTC
TRBJ2-7	once	TRBV15	-	CATSRAGQGRGEQYF	TGTGCCACCAGCAGAGCAGGGCAGGGTAGGGGGGAGCAGTACTTC
TRBJ2-1	-	TRBV18	-	CASSPGLGLIDEQFF	TGTGCCAGCTCACCGGGTCTTGGACTGATCGATGAGCAGTTCTTC
TRBJ1-1	-	TRBV9	-	CASSPYGNLNTEAFF	TGTGCCAGCAGCCCTTACGGGAACCTGAACACTGAAGCTTTCTTT
TRBJ1-5	-	TRBV28	-	CASSPTGSYQPQHF	TGTGCCAGCAGCCCCACAGGGTCCTATCAGCCCCAGCATTTT
TRBJ1-3	-	TRBV4-1	-	CASSQDGPTGSGNTIYF	TGCGCCAGCAGCCAAGATGGCCCTACAGGGAGTGGAAACACCATATATTTT
TRBJ1-5	-	TRBV10-3	-	CAISDQGFGNQPQHF	TGTGCCATCAGTGACCAGGGGTTCGGCAATCAGCCCCAGCATTTT
TRBJ1-2	few	TRBV19	TRBD1	CASSLRDRVF	TGTGCCAGTAGCCTTCGGGACAGGGTCTTC
TRBJ2-3	-	TRBV10-1	-	CASSESGGSTDTQYF	TGCGCCAGCAGTGAGAGTGGAGGCTCCACAGATACGCAGTATTTT